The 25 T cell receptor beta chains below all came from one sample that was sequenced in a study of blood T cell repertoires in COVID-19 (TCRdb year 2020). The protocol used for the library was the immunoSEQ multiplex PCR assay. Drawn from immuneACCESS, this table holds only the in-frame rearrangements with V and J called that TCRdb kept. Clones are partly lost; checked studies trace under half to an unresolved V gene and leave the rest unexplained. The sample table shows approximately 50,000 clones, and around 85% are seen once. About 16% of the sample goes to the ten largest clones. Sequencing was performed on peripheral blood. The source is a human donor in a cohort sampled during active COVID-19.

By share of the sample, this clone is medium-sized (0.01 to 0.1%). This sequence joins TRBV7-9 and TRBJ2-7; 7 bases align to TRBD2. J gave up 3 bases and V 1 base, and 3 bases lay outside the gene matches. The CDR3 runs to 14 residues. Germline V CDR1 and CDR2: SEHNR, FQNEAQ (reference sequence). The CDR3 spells CASSLGGSGYEQYF. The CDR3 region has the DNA TGTGCCAGCAGCTTAGGCGGGAGTGGCTACGAGCAGTACTTC.

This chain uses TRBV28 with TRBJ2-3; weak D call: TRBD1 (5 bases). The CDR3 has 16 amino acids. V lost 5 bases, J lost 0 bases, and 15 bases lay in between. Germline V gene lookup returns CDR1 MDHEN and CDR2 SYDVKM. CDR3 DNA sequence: TGTGCCAGCAGTCCCCGGAGCAGGGCCAGCACAGATACGCAGTATTTT. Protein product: CASSPRSRASTDTQYF.

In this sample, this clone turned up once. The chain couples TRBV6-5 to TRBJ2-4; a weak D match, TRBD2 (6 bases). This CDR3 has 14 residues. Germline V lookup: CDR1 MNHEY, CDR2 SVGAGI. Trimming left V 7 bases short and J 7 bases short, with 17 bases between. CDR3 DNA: TGTGCCAGCAAATCGACGGGACTTGGGAACATTCAGTACTTC. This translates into CASKSTGLGNIQYF.

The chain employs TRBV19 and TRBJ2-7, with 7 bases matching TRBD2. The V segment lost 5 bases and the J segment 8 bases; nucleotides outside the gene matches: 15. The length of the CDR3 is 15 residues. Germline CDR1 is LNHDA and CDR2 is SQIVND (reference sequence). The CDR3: CASSPGGTPSFKQYF. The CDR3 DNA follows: TGTGCCAGTAGTCCCGGGGGGACCCCTTCCTTCAAGCAGTACTTC.

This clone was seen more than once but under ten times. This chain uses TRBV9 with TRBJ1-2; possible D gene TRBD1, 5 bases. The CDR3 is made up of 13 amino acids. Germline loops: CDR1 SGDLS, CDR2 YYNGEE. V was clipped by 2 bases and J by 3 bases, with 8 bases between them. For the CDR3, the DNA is TGTGCCAGCAGCGTCAGGGCAGACTATGGCTACACCTTC. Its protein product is CASSVRADYGYTF.

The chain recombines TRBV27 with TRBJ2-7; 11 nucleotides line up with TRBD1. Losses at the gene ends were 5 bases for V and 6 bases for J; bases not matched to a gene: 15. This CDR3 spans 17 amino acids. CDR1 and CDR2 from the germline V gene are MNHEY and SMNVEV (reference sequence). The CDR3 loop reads CASSPLDRGRFMVEQYF. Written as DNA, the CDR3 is TGTGCCAGCAGTCCACTGGACAGGGGGCGATTTATGGTCGAGCAGTACTTC.

The CDR3: CASNERAGIRNSPLHF. DNA of the CDR3: TGTGCCAGCAACGAAAGGGCAGGGATTCGGAATTCACCCCTCCACTTT. V gene TRBV28 combines with J gene TRBJ1-6; D perhaps matches TRBD1 (5 bases). CDR3 size: 16 residues. Per germline, CDR1 MDHEN and CDR2 SYDVKM. The germline V and J ends were trimmed by 7 bases and 7 bases, with 20 bases remaining between them.

CDR3: CASIQLDRFDKAFF. DNA for the CDR3: TGTGCCAGCATCCAACTAGACAGGTTCGATAAAGCTTTCTTT. This rearrangement joins TRBV7-9 to TRBJ1-1, with a tentative D call TRBD1 (6 bases). The CDR3 is made up of 14 amino acids. Between the trimmed V and J ends, which lost 7 bases and 9 bases, there was a span of 21 bases. Germline values: CDR1 SEHNR, CDR2 FQNEAQ (reference sequence).

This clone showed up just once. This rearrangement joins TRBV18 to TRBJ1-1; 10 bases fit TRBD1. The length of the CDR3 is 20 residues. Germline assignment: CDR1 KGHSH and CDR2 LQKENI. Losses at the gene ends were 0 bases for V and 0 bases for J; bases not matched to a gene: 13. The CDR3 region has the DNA TGTGCCAGCTCACCACCGTATGGGCAGGGGACAGGGGCCCTGAACACTGAAGCTTTCTTT. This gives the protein CASSPPYGQGTGALNTEAFF. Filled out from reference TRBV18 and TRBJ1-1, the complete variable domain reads NAGVMQNPRHLVRRRGQEARLRCSPMKGHSHVYWYRQLPEEGLKFMVYLQKENIIDESGMPKERFSAEFPKEGPSILRIQQVVRGDSAAYFCASSPPYGQGTGALNTEAFFGQGTRLTVV.

The DNA of the CDR3 is TGCGCCAGCAGCCTAGCGGGGGAGACCCAGTACTTC. It codes for CASSLAGETQYF. The rearrangement links TRBV5-1 to TRBJ2-5; 9 bases line up with TRBD2. The CDR3 consists of 12 residues. Germline-derived CDR1 and CDR2 are SGHRS and YFSETQ. V was pared by 4 bases and J by 5 bases, with 0 bases of the junction left unmatched.

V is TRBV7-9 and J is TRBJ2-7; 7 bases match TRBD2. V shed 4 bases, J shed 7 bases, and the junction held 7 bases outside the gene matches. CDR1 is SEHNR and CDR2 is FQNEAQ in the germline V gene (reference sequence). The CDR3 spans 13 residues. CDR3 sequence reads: CASSSSGIDEQYF. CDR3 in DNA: TGTGCCAGCAGCTCCAGCGGGATCGATGAGCAGTACTTC.

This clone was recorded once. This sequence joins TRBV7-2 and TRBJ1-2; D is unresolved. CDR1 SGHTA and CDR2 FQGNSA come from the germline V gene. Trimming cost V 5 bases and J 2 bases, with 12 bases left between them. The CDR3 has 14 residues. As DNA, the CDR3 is TGTGCCAGCAGCCCATCCCCGACAAACTATGGCTACACCTTC. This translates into CASSPSPTNYGYTF.

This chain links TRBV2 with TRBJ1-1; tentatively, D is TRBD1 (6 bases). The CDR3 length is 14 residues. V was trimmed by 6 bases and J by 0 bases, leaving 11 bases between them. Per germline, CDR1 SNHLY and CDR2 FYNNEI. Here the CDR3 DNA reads TGTGCCAGCAGGCAGGGGCTAATGAACACTGAAGCTTTCTTT. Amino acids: CASRQGLMNTEAFF.

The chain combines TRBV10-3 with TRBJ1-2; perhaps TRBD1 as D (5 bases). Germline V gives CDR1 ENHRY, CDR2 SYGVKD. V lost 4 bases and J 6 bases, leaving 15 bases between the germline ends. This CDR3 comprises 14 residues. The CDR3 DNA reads TGTGCCATCAGTGCGGGGGGGACGGGAAATGGCTACACCTTC. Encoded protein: CAISAGGTGNGYTF.

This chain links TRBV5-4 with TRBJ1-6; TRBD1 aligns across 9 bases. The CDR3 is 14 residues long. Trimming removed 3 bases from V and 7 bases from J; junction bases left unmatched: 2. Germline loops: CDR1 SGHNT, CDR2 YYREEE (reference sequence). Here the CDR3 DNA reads TGTGCCAGCAGCTCCGGGACAGGGAATTCACCCCTCCACTTT. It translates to CASSSGTGNSPLHF.

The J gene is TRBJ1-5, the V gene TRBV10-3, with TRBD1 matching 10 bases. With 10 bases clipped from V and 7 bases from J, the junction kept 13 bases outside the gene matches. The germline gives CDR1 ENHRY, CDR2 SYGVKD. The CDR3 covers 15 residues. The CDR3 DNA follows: TGTGCCACCACCCGGGGGACAGGGGATAAACAGCCCCAGCATTTT. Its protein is CATTRGTGDKQPQHF.

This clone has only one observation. The CDR3 spells CASTTIGAGNTIYF. The CDR3 DNA reads TGTGCCAGTACCACCATCGGGGCTGGAAACACCATATATTTT. V gene TRBV19 combines with J gene TRBJ1-3; D unclear. This CDR3 has 14 residues. V was trimmed by 7 bases and J by 2 bases, leaving 12 bases between them. CDR1 LNHDA and CDR2 SQIVND come from the germline V gene (reference sequence).

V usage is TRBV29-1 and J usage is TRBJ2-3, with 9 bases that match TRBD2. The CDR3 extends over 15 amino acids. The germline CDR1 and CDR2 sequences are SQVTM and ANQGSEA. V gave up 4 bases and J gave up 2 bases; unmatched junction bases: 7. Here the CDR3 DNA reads TGCAGCGTTGGTGAGACTAGCGGACTCACAGATACGCAGTATTTT. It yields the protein CSVGETSGLTDTQYF.

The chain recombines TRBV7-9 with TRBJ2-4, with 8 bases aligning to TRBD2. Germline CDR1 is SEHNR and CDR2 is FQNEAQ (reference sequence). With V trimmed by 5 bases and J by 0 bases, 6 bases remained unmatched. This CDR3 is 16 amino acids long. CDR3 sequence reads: CASSNPAGVAKNIQYF. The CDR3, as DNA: TGTGCCAGCAGCAACCCAGCGGGAGTAGCCAAAAACATTCAGTACTTC. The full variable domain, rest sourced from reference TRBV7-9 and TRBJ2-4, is DTGVSQNPRHKITKRGQNVTFRCDPISEHNRLYWYRQTLGQGPEFLTYFQNEAQLEKSRLLSDRFSAERPKGSFSTLEIQRTEQGDSAMYLCASSNPAGVAKNIQYFGAGTRLSVL.

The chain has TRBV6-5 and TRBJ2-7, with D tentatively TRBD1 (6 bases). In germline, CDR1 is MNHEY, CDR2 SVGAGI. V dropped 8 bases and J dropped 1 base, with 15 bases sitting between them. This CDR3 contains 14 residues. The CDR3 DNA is TGTGCCAGCTCTTCGGGGACAAAGTCCTACGAGCAGTACTTC. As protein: CASSSGTKSYEQYF.

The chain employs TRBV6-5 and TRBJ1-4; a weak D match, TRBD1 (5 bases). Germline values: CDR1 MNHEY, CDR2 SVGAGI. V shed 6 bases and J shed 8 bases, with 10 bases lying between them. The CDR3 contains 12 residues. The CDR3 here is CASRSGGEKLFF. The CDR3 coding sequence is TGTGCCAGCAGGTCGGGGGGGGAAAAACTGTTTTTT.

The CDR3 DNA reads as TGTGCCAGCAGTGGCCTAAGACAGACTCTACAATATGGCTACACCTTC. It encodes CASSGLRQTLQYGYTF. The J gene is TRBJ1-2, the V gene TRBV2; D might be TRBD1 (5 bases). This CDR3 has 16 residues. Between the trimmed V and J ends, which lost 4 bases and 5 bases, there was a span of 20 bases. Germline assignment: CDR1 SNHLY and CDR2 FYNNEI. The variable domain in full, completed from reference TRBV2 and TRBJ1-2, reads EPEVTQTPSHQVTQMGQEVILRCVPISNHLYFYWYRQILGQKVEFLVSFYNNEISEKSEIFDDQFSVERPDGSNFTLKIRSTKLEDSAMYFCASSGLRQTLQYGYTFGSGTRLTVV.

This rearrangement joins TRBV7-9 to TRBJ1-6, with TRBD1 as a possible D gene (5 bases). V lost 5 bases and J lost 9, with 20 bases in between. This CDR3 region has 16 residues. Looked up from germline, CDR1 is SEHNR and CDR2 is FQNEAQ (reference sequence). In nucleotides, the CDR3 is TGTGCCAGCAGCCTCGTCAGGGAACTGGGAGGTTCACCCCTCCACTTT. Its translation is CASSLVRELGGSPLHF. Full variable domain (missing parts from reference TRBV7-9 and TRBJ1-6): DTGVSQNPRHKITKRGQNVTFRCDPISEHNRLYWYRQTLGQGPEFLTYFQNEAQLEKSRLLSDRFSAERPKGSFSTLEIQRTEQGDSAMYLCASSLVRELGGSPLHFGNGTRLTVT.

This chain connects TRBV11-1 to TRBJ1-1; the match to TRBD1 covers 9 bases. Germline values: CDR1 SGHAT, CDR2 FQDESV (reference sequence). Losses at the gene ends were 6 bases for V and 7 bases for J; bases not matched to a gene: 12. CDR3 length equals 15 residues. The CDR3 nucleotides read TGTGCCAGCAGTCCCCGGACAGGGGCGCTCTATGAAGCTTTCTTT. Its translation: CASSPRTGALYEAFF.

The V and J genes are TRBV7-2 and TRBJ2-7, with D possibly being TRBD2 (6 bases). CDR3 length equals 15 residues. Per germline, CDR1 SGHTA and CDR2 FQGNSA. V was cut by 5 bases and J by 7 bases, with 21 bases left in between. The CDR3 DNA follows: TGTGCCAGCAGCCCCACGGGCCCCTTTGGGGGGGAGCAGTACTTC. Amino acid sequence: CASSPTGPFGGEQYF.